The 21 T cell receptor beta chains below come from one sample, sequenced in a study of PD-1 blockade in classical Hodgkin lymphoma (TCRdb year 2020). Read against the paper, the sample's time point label means: cycle 2 day 1 (C2D1) of nivolumab. Every trial patient had relapsed after autologous stem cell transplantation, and cohorts A, B and C differed in prior brentuximab vedotin exposure. The method behind the library was the immunoSEQ multiplex PCR assay. As stored in TCRdb, this immuneACCESS dataset retains in-frame rearrangements with V and J assigned. A fraction of the clones does not appear; measured against another copy, unresolved V genes explain less than half of the discrepancy, and the remainder lacks a known reason. Across this sample there are around 99,000 clones, with 75% to 85% seen only once. The ten biggest clones cover approximately 15% of the sample. Specimen: peripheral blood mononuclear cells (PBMCs), collected before the second cycle of nivolumab. The receptors were sampled from a human donor with classical Hodgkin lymphoma.

The CDR3 bases are TGTGCCAGCAGTGAATGGGGTGACGCCAAAAACATTCAGTACTTC. This encodes CASSEWGDAKNIQYF. The rearrangement joins TRBV2 to TRBJ2-4; D call uncertain. Germline loops: CDR1 SNHLY, CDR2 FYNNEI. This CDR3 is 15 amino acids long. The V end was cut by 2 bases, the J end by 1 base, with 9 bases between.

V is TRBV19 and J is TRBJ2-6, with 13 bases that match TRBD2. The CDR3 consists of 19 residues. The V segment lost 8 bases and the J segment 2 bases; nucleotides outside the gene matches: 12. Germline loops: CDR1 LNHDA, CDR2 SQIVND (reference sequence). The CDR3 region has the DNA TGTGCCAGTCTTGGCCGAAGACTAGCGGGAGGTGCTGGGGCCAACGTCCTGACTTTC. Amino acids: CASLGRRLAGGAGANVLTF. Supplemented by reference TRBV19 and TRBJ2-6, the full variable domain reads DGGITQSPKYLFRKEGQNVTLSCEQNLNHDAMYWYRQDPGQGLRLIYYSQIVNDFQKGDIAEGYSVSREKKESFPLTVTSAQKNPTAFYLCASLGRRLAGGAGANVLTFGAGSRLTVL.

This clone appeared many times. The chain employs TRBV6-4 and TRBJ2-1; 11 bases match TRBD1. This CDR3 has 15 residues. V shed 6 bases, J shed 9 bases, and the junction held 10 bases outside the gene matches. CDR1 is MRHNA and CDR2 is SNTAGT in the germline V gene. DNA of the CDR3: TGTGCCAGCAGAGCCCGGACAGGGGGCTCAGGTGAGCAGTTCTTC. Protein sequence: CASRARTGGSGEQFF.

The chain joins TRBV5-4 to TRBJ2-2, with 14 bases lining up with TRBD2. Trimming at V came to 5 bases and at J to 4 bases, leaving 10 bases not matched to a gene. This CDR3 has 18 amino acids. Germline CDR1 and CDR2: SGHNT and YYREEE (reference sequence). In DNA form, the CDR3 reads TGTGCCAGCAGGCCGGGACTAGCGGGAGTCCTTGGCACCGGGGAGCTGTTTTTT. It specifies CASRPGLAGVLGTGELFF.

The V and J genes are TRBV29-1 and TRBJ1-1; D call uncertain. This CDR3 spans 15 amino acids. V gave up 0 bases and J gave up 6 bases, with 17 bases separating them. Germline CDR1 reads SQVTM; CDR2 reads ANQGSEA. The CDR3 region is CSVEDLDPGWPEAFF. The CDR3 DNA sequence: TGCAGCGTTGAAGATCTGGACCCAGGATGGCCTGAAGCTTTCTTT.

V gene TRBV5-1 combines with J gene TRBJ2-2; the D is unclear. Germline V CDR1 and CDR2: SGHRS, YFSETQ. The CDR3 is 15 residues long. The V gene lost 0 bases and the J gene lost 6 bases, with 12 bases spanning the gap. Written as DNA, the CDR3 is TGCGCCAGCAGCTTGGCCGGGCCTAGGTCCGGGGAGCTGTTTTTT. This sequence encodes CASSLAGPRSGELFF.

In its sample, this clone was seen once. The V call is TRBV5-6, the J call TRBJ2-7, with D unresolved. The CDR3 has 14 amino acids. Trimming removed 2 bases at V and 3 bases at J, with 12 bases between. Germline V CDR1 and CDR2: SGHDT, YYEEEE. CDR3 coding DNA: TGTGCCAGCAGCTTTGGTAGGGCGAACTACGAGCAGTACTTC. It codes for CASSFGRANYEQYF.

This chain uses TRBV14 with TRBJ2-3; D might be TRBD2 (5 bases). This CDR3 comprises 14 residues. Germline-derived CDR1 and CDR2 are SGHDN and FVKESK. V dropped 1 base and J dropped 2 bases, with 7 bases sitting between them. The CDR3 DNA follows: TGTGCCAGCAGCCAAGGACTATTCACAGATACGCAGTATTTT. Its translation: CASSQGLFTDTQYF.

The CDR3 loop reads CASELAGGGEQFF. DNA of the CDR3: TGTGCCAGCGAATTGGCGGGGGGCGGTGAGCAGTTCTTC. V is TRBV7-9 and J is TRBJ2-1; 8 positions match TRBD2. The CDR3 contains 13 residues. Germline CDR1 reads SEHNR; CDR2 reads FQNEAQ (reference sequence). Trimming at V came to 8 bases and at J to 9 bases, leaving 9 bases not matched to a gene.

V usage is TRBV19 and J usage is TRBJ1-5; D ambiguous. The CDR3 extends over 16 amino acids. Trimming pared 9 bases from V and 2 bases from J, leaving 20 bases between. CDR1 LNHDA and CDR2 SQIVND come from the germline V gene (reference sequence). The CDR3 reads CASDRLGGRGNQPQHF. CDR3 sequence (DNA): TGTGCCAGCGACCGTTTAGGTGGGCGCGGCAATCAGCCCCAGCATTTT.

V is TRBV7-3 and J is TRBJ2-3; TRBD1 aligns across 9 bases. The CDR3 totals 12 residues. V was pared by 5 bases and J by 8 bases, with 2 bases of the junction left unmatched. Germline values: CDR1 SGHTA, CDR2 FQGTGA. CDR3 loop: CASSDRGGTQYF. The CDR3 DNA reads TGTGCCAGCAGCGACAGGGGGGGTACGCAGTATTTT.

The rearrangement links TRBV19 to TRBJ1-5; 8 positions agree with TRBD1. CDR3 length: 17 amino acids. V shed 0 bases and J 6 bases; nucleotides not matched to a gene: 10. Germline-derived CDR1 and CDR2 are LNHDA and SQIVND (reference sequence). The CDR3 DNA is TGTGCCAGTAGTATAGAAAGGCCGACAGGGGTGGGTCAGCCCCAGCATTTT. Encoded protein: CASSIERPTGVGQPQHF.

V gene TRBV28 combines with J gene TRBJ2-3; no firm D call. Trimming removed 6 bases at V and 8 bases at J, with 21 bases between. The V gene's germline CDR1 is MDHEN and CDR2 SYDVKM. The CDR3 totals 15 residues. The CDR3 DNA is TGTGCCAGCAGAACCCGGACGGGCGCGTTGGGTACGCAGTATTTT. Amino acid sequence: CASRTRTGALGTQYF.

The V and J genes are TRBV7-2 and TRBJ2-3; TRBD2 might be the D (6 bases). CDR3 size: 13 residues. CDR1 SGHTA and CDR2 FQGNSA come from the germline V gene. With 5 bases removed from V and 4 bases from J, the gap between germline ends came to 10 bases. The CDR3 spells CASSIRLADTQYF. The CDR3 region has the DNA TGTGCCAGCAGCATAAGACTAGCAGATACGCAGTATTTT.

This clone was detected only once. The chain recombines TRBV30 with TRBJ1-3; possible D gene TRBD1, 5 bases. Between the trimmed V and J ends, which lost 4 bases and 7 bases, there was a span of 11 bases. Germline V gene sequence: CDR1 GTSNPN, CDR2 SVGIG (reference sequence). This CDR3 spans 12 amino acids. The CDR3 loop is CAWTRGGNTIYF. Here the CDR3 DNA reads TGTGCCTGGACTCGGGGGGGTAACACCATATATTTT.

The chain recombines TRBV5-1 with TRBJ2-3, with 9 nucleotides matching TRBD2. CDR1 and CDR2 from the germline V gene are SGHRS and YFSETQ. This CDR3 has 15 residues. Trimming at V came to 6 bases and at J to 0 bases, leaving 5 bases not matched to a gene. CDR3 protein: CASKRTSESTDTQYF. The CDR3 DNA reads TGCGCCAGCAAAAGGACTAGCGAAAGCACAGATACGCAGTATTTT.

V is TRBV6-1 and J is TRBJ1-2, with D unresolved. The germline V and J ends were trimmed by 1 base and 4 bases, with 7 bases remaining between them. This CDR3 region has 13 residues. The germline V gene has CDR1 MNHNS and CDR2 SASEGT. DNA for the CDR3: TGTGCCAGCAGTGAAGGAGGGAGCTATGGCTACACCTTC. It specifies CASSEGGSYGYTF.

This rearrangement joins TRBV19 to TRBJ2-7; a weak D match, TRBD1 (6 bases). Trimming took off 4 bases at V and 1 base at J, with 14 bases between the two ends. The length of the CDR3 is 15 residues. The germline gives CDR1 LNHDA, CDR2 SQIVND (reference sequence). The CDR3 protein is CASSNGQRLSYEQYF. For the CDR3, the DNA is TGTGCCAGTAGTAACGGACAGAGACTATCCTACGAGCAGTACTTC.

The chain couples TRBV6-6 to TRBJ2-7; 10 bases map to TRBD2. This CDR3 has 14 residues. V dropped 5 bases and J dropped 4; count of bases not matched to a gene: 5. Germline V CDR1 and CDR2: MNHNY, SVGAGI (reference sequence). The CDR3 DNA sequence: TGTGCCAGCAGTCTAGCGGGAGTTGGGTACGAGCAGTACTTC. Its translation: CASSLAGVGYEQYF.

The CDR3 region has the DNA TGTGCCAGCAGTTTGATAGGACGGGGGGGCACTGAAGCTTTCTTT. Translation gives CASSLIGRGGTEAFF. The chain links TRBV28 to TRBJ1-1, with a tentative D call TRBD1 (5 bases). The CDR3 extends over 15 amino acids. Trimming removed 3 bases at V and 4 bases at J, with 15 bases between. The V gene's germline CDR1 is MDHEN and CDR2 SYDVKM.

The chain employs TRBV30 and TRBJ2-2; TRBD2 is a possible D gene (6 bases). The CDR3 has 15 amino acids. Looked up from germline, CDR1 is GTSNPN and CDR2 is SVGIG (reference sequence). V gave up 0 bases and J gave up 2 bases, with 10 bases separating them. The CDR3 protein is CAWSVLAPNTGELFF. CDR3 bases: TGTGCCTGGAGTGTACTAGCCCCTAACACCGGGGAGCTGTTTTTT.